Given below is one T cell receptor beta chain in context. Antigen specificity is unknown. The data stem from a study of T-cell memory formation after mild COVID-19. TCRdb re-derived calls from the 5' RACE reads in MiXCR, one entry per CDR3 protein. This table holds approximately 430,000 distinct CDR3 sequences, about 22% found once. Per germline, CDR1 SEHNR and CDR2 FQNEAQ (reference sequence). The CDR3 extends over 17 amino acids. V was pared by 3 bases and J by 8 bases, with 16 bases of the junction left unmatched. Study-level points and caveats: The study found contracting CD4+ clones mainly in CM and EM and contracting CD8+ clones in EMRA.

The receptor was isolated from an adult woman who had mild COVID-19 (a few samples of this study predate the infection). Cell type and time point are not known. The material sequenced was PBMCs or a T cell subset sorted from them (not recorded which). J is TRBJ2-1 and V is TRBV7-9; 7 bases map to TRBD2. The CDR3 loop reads CASSFALTDGRRDEQFF. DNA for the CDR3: TGTGCCAGCAGCTTCGCCCTGACGGACGGGAGGCGGGATGAGCAGTTCTTC.